This is a list of T cell receptor beta chains from one sample in a study of technical replicates of blood from several donors. Data came from immunoSEQ multiplex PCR; TCRdb stores just in-frame clones and leaves some out. The data show about 64,000 clones, 75% to 90% seen once. The sample comprised PBMCs. The receptors derive from a human donor in good health. Some clones in this sample may be carry-over from other donors' samples. Both conserved end residues are part of each CDR3. D genes are given only for firm matches. Clone size appears in some rows only: once, few, many, or a class for an expanded clone.

TRBV7-8	TRBJ2-5	TRBD2	NA	CASRSTSDQETQYF	TGTGCCAGCAGGTCCACTAGCGATCAAGAGACCCAGTACTTC
TRBV5-4	TRBJ2-1	TRBD2	NA	CASSLPKRGLYNEQFF	TGTGCCAGCAGCTTGCCGAAGCGGGGGTTATACAATGAGCAGTTCTTC
TRBV7-9	TRBJ2-7	TRBD2	NA	CASSSGGSGALSEQYF	TGTGCCAGCAGCTCCGGGGGTAGCGGGGCGCTTTCCGAGCAGTACTTC
TRBV7-9	TRBJ2-7	NA	NA	CASSPRAADEQYF	TGTGCCAGCAGCCCCAGGGCGGCCGACGAGCAGTACTTC
TRBV4-1	TRBJ2-1	NA	NA	CASSHLAVPGNEQFF	TGCGCCAGCAGCCATTTGGCCGTTCCCGGGAATGAGCAGTTCTTC
TRBV6-5	TRBJ1-1	NA	few	CASRLQGLAEAFF	TGTGCCAGCAGACTACAGGGTTTGGCTGAAGCTTTCTTT
TRBV9	TRBJ1-5	TRBD1	NA	CASSPTGSSNQPQHF	TGTGCCAGCAGCCCGACAGGGTCTAGCAATCAGCCCCAGCATTTT
TRBV6-5	TRBJ2-7	TRBD2	once	CASSTSGGFSYEQYF	TGTGCCAGCAGTACTAGCGGGGGGTTCTCCTACGAGCAGTACTTC
TRBV23-1	TRBJ1-4	NA	NA	CASSQAAGEQEKLFF	TGCGCCAGCAGTCAAGCGGCAGGGGAGCAAGAAAAACTGTTTTTT
TRBV19	TRBJ1-2	NA	NA	CASRDSLYGYTF	TGTGCCAGTAGGGACAGCCTCTATGGCTACACCTTC
TRBV7-9	TRBJ1-2	NA	NA	CASSMLSWETLWGYTF	TGTGCCAGCAGTATGTTAAGCTGGGAGACCCTCTGGGGCTACACCTTC
TRBV5-1	TRBJ2-3	TRBD2	NA	CASSLAGGGNTDTQYF	TGCGCCAGCAGCTTGGCCGGGGGGGGGAACACAGATACGCAGTATTTT
TRBV11-1	TRBJ2-7	NA	NA	CASSLAVASTYEQYF	TGTGCCAGCAGCTTAGCAGTAGCGTCAACCTACGAGCAGTACTTC
TRBV5-1	TRBJ1-6	TRBD1	NA	CASSTGQGANSPLHF	TGCGCCAGCAGCACTGGACAGGGGGCCAATTCACCCCTCCACTTT
TRBV5-1	TRBJ2-7	TRBD2	NA	CASSFSGSYEQYF	TGCGCCAGCAGCTTCAGCGGGAGTTACGAGCAGTACTTC
TRBV10-3	TRBJ1-1	TRBD1	NA	CAISRDRGYMNTEAFF	TGTGCCATCAGTCGGGACAGGGGATACATGAACACTGAAGCTTTCTTT
TRBV6-1	TRBJ2-3	NA	NA	CASSPRDTQYF	TGTGCCAGCAGCCCCAGAGATACGCAGTATTTT
TRBV6-6	TRBJ1-6	NA	NA	CASSPQGSSYNSPLHF	TGTGCCAGCAGTCCCCAGGGGAGCTCCTATAATTCACCCCTCCACTTT
TRBV6-1	TRBJ1-2	TRBD1	NA	CASDRDRVIYTF	TGTGCCAGCGACCGGGACAGGGTTATTTACACCTTC
TRBV11-1	TRBJ2-7	NA	NA	CASSSSQGSYEQYF	TGTGCCAGCAGCTCCAGCCAGGGGTCCTACGAGCAGTACTTC
TRBV30	TRBJ1-1	NA	NA	CAWSLLLWTEAFF	TGTGCCTGGAGTTTACTCTTGTGGACTGAAGCTTTCTTT
TRBV13	TRBJ1-1	NA	many	CASSQEGSIEGTEAFF	TGTGCCAGCAGCCAAGAAGGTTCTATCGAGGGCACTGAAGCTTTCTTT
TRBV6-5	TRBJ1-2	TRBD1	NA	CASTRTGPNYGYTF	TGTGCCAGCACCAGGACAGGGCCTAACTATGGCTACACCTTC
TRBV5-1	TRBJ1-1	NA	few	CASSTGTGNTEAFF	TGCGCCAGCAGCACGGGGACTGGGAACACTGAAGCTTTCTTT
TRBV6-6	TRBJ2-1	NA	NA	CASNPGTGEQFF	TGTGCCAGCAATCCGGGCACAGGTGAGCAGTTCTTC
TRBV19	TRBJ1-4	TRBD1	NA	CASSTSGQGYREKLFF	TGTGCCAGTAGTACGTCGGGACAGGGGTATCGGGAAAAACTGTTTTTT
TRBV12-5	TRBJ2-2	TRBD2	NA	CASGLVLAGATRRTGELFF	TGTGCTAGTGGTTTGGTCCTAGCGGGAGCGACGCGACGCACCGGGGAGCTGTTTTTT
TRBV7-3	TRBJ2-3	TRBD2	NA	CASSLMTSGGADTDTQYF	TGTGCCAGCAGCTTAATGACTAGCGGGGGGGCCGACACAGATACGCAGTATTTT
TRBV7-2	TRBJ2-7	NA	NA	CASSFLTSSYEQYF	TGTGCCAGCAGCTTCCTGACTAGTTCATACGAGCAGTACTTC